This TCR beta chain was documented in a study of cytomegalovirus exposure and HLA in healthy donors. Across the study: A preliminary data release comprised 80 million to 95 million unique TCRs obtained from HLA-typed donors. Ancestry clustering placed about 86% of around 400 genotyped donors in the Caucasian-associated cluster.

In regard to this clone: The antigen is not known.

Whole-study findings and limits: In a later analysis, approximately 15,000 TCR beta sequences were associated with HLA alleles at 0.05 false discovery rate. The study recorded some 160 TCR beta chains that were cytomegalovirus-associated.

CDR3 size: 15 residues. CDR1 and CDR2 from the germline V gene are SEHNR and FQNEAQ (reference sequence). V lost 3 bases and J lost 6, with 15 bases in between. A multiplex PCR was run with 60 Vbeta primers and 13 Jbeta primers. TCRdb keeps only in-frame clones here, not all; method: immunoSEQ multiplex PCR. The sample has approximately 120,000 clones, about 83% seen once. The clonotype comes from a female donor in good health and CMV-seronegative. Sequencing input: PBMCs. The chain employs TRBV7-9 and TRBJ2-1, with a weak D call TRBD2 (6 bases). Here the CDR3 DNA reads TGTGCCAGCAGCTTTCGGGAGCAGGATGTCAATGAGCAGTTCTTC. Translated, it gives CASSFREQDVNEQFF.